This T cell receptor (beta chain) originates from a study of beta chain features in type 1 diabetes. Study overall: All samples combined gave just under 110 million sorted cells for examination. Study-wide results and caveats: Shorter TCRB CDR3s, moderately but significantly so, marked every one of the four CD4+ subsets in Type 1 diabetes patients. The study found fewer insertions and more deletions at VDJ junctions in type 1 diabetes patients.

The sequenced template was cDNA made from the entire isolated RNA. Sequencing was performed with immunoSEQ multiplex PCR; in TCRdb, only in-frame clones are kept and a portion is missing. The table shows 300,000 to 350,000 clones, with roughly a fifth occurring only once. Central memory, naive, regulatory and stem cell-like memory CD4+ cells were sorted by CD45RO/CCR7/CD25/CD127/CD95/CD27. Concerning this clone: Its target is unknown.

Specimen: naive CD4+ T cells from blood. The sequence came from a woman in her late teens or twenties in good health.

Here the CDR3 DNA reads TGTGCCAGCAGCGTAGCTGCGACTAGCGCAGATACGCAGTATTTT. Translation: CASSVAATSADTQYF. The rearrangement joins TRBV9 to TRBJ2-3; 8 nucleotides agree with TRBD2. The CDR3 totals 15 residues. The J segment lost 4 bases and the V segment lost 0 bases, leaving 4 bases of the junction unmatched. CDR1 is SGDLS and CDR2 is YYNGEE in the germline V gene.